The next 19 T cell receptor beta chains were all read from a single sample in a study of post-analysis software for immune sequencing data. Findings and limits, study-wide: In patients, TRBV5-6, TRBV5-1 and TRBV20-1 belonged to five TRBV segments found more frequently than in controls.

TCR beta cDNA libraries had unique molecular identifiers. TCRdb redid the calling of the PCR reads with MiXCR, one entry per CDR3 protein. The data contain approximately 770,000 distinct CDR3 sequences, 46% of them singletons. Antigens for these TCRs are unknown. Source material: blood. These receptors originate from a girl aged 5-17 years with multiple sclerosis.

This rearrangement joins TRBV7-9 to TRBJ2-1, with D maybe TRBD2 (6 bases). The CDR3 contains 15 residues. The germline CDR1 and CDR2 sequences are SEHNR and FQNEAQ (reference sequence). V dropped 9 bases and J dropped 5 bases, with 20 bases sitting between them. Here the CDR3 reads CASLTAGFSHNEQFF. CDR3 bases: TGTGCCAGTCTAACTGCGGGGTTTAGCCACAATGAGCAGTTCTTC.

The chain links TRBV20-1 to TRBJ1-4; 7 bases match TRBD1. Germline trimming cut 5 bases from V and 8 bases from J; bases unmatched to any gene: 11. This CDR3 comprises 14 residues. CDR1 and CDR2 (germline): DFQATT, SNEGSKA (reference sequence). The CDR3 sequence: CSAQRGRGSEKLFF. CDR3 nucleotide sequence: TGCAGTGCTCAGAGGGGCAGGGGGTCAGAAAAACTGTTTTTT.

This sequence joins TRBV27 and TRBJ1-1, with D maybe TRBD1 (6 bases). Germline V lookup: CDR1 MNHEY, CDR2 SMNVEV (reference sequence). The CDR3 contains 14 residues. V gave up 4 bases and J gave up 3 bases, with 12 bases separating them. The CDR3 nucleotides read TGTGCCAGCAGTTCGACAGGCTCACACACTGAAGCTTTCTTT. Its protein product is CASSSTGSHTEAFF.

This rearrangement joins TRBV7-2 to TRBJ1-1, with unresolved D. The CDR3 sequence is 15 residues long. Germline V CDR1 and CDR2: SGHTA, FQGNSA. Trimming removed 0 bases at V and 0 bases at J, with 8 bases between. The DNA for the CDR3 is TGTGCCAGCAGCTTAGCTCCGAATATGAACACTGAAGCTTTCTTT. Its translation: CASSLAPNMNTEAFF.

This clonotype turned up a few times. This rearrangement joins TRBV4-1 to TRBJ2-1; 9 positions agree with TRBD2. The germline CDR1 and CDR2 sequences are MGHRA and YSYEKL. The CDR3 is 18 amino acids. Germline trimming cut 0 bases from V and 7 bases from J; bases unmatched to any gene: 13. CDR3 in amino acids: CASSQESPTSGVANEQFF. Here the CDR3 DNA reads TGCGCCAGCAGCCAAGAGTCCCCGACTAGCGGAGTGGCGAATGAGCAGTTCTTC.

Points on this clonotype: A read error is possible here, since a much larger clone lies one base away. The chain is built from TRBV7-9 and TRBJ2-5, with TRBD1 identical over 8 bases. The CDR3 is 15 residues long. The germline CDR1 and CDR2 sequences are SEHNR and FQNEAQ (reference sequence). V dropped 2 bases and J dropped 9; count of bases not matched to a gene: 11. The CDR3 sequence is CASSLRQGSGKAQYF. The CDR3 DNA is TGTGCCAGCAGCTTAAGACAGGGGAGTGGAAAGGCCCAGTACTTC.

The chain employs TRBV7-9 and TRBJ2-3; 9 bases match TRBD1. Germline CDR1 and CDR2: SEHNR and FQNEAQ (reference sequence). V was clipped by 6 bases and J by 3 bases; unmatched bases: 16. This CDR3 has 18 amino acids. This chain's CDR3 is CASSPGTGTGWETDTQYF. The CDR3 coding sequence is TGTGCCAGCAGTCCGGGAACCGGGACAGGGTGGGAAACAGATACGCAGTATTTT.

The gene calls are TRBV5-6 and TRBJ2-1; TRBD2 aligns across 15 bases. Losses at the gene ends were 3 bases for V and 9 bases for J; bases not matched to a gene: 7. Germline-derived CDR1 and CDR2 are SGHDT and YYEEEE. The CDR3 contains 16 residues. CDR3 sequence: CASSSDGLAGGSEQFF. CDR3 DNA: TGTGCCAGCAGCTCCGATGGACTAGCGGGAGGGAGTGAGCAGTTCTTC.

This clonotype was seen a few times. The chain links TRBV29-1 to TRBJ2-7; maybe TRBD1 (6 bases). V dropped 1 base and J dropped 5 bases, with 18 bases sitting between them. CDR3 length equals 15 residues. CDR1 is SQVTM and CDR2 is ANQGSEA in the germline V gene. CDR3 amino acids: CSVEAEQGGFNEQYF. In nucleotides, the CDR3 is TGCAGCGTTGAAGCAGAACAGGGCGGGTTCAACGAGCAGTACTTC.

This chain uses TRBV7-3 with TRBJ2-3, with D tentatively TRBD1 or TRBD2 (5 bases each). Trimming left V 5 bases short and J 2 bases short, with 14 bases between. The germline gives CDR1 SGHTA, CDR2 FQGTGA. The CDR3 length is 15 residues. The CDR3 nucleotides are TGTGCCAGCAGCCTCGGAGAGGGGACCACAGATACGCAGTATTTT. Protein sequence: CASSLGEGTTDTQYF.

The V and J genes are TRBV4-2 and TRBJ2-1, with D unresolved. This CDR3 has 19 residues. Germline assignment: CDR1 LGHNA and CDR2 YNFKEQ. The germline V and J ends were trimmed by 0 bases and 5 bases, with 23 bases remaining between them. The CDR3 is CASSQDSGISVGVNNEQFF. CDR3 sequence (DNA): TGTGCCAGCAGCCAAGATTCCGGTATTTCCGTAGGAGTCAACAATGAGCAGTTCTTC.

This clonotype was observed a handful of times. The rearrangement joins TRBV6-1 to TRBJ2-3, with 11 bases matching TRBD2. Per the germline V gene, CDR1 is MNHNS and CDR2 is SASEGT. The CDR3 has 18 residues. J was trimmed by 2 bases and V by 2 bases; bases with no gene match: 9. This CDR3 reads CASSEPASGRSNTDTQYF. CDR3 in DNA: TGTGCCAGCAGTGAACCGGCTAGCGGGAGGTCCAACACAGATACGCAGTATTTT.

The chain combines TRBV4-1 with TRBJ2-3; TRBD2 matches 9 bases. The CDR3 is made up of 18 amino acids. Looked up from germline, CDR1 is MGHRA and CDR2 is YSYEKL. Trimming took 0 bases from V and 0 from J; bases not matched to a gene: 7. CDR3 in DNA: TGCGCCAGCAGCCAAGATCTCCTAGCGGGAACAAGCACAGATACGCAGTATTTT. Its translation is CASSQDLLAGTSTDTQYF.

This clonotype was seen a handful of times. The gene calls are TRBV29-1 and TRBJ2-3; 9 bases align to TRBD2. After removal of 4 bases from V and 2 bases from J, the junction contained 16 bases not matched to a gene. CDR1 is SQVTM, CDR2 ANQGSEA, per germline. The CDR3 is 18 residues long. The CDR3 sequence is CSVGLTGIAGVLTDTQYF. CDR3 DNA: TGCAGCGTTGGCCTCACAGGTATAGCGGGAGTTCTCACAGATACGCAGTATTTT.

The chain employs TRBV6-5 and TRBJ1-1; possible D gene TRBD1, 6 bases. The CDR3 loop spans 14 amino acids. Between the trimmed V and J ends, which lost 6 bases and 5 bases, there was a span of 16 bases. Germline V gives CDR1 MNHEY, CDR2 SVGAGI. CDR3 loop: CASSSGQSRTEAFF. The CDR3, as DNA: TGTGCCAGCAGCTCGGGACAATCGAGGACTGAAGCTTTCTTT.

The sample holds a few counts of this clonotype. This rearrangement joins TRBV6-6 to TRBJ2-3; D not certain. The CDR3 has 12 amino acids. CDR1 is MNHNY and CDR2 is SVGAGI in the germline V gene (reference sequence). Trimming took off 8 bases at V and 0 bases at J, with 6 bases between the two ends. CDR3 sequence: CASQSSTDTQYF. In nucleotides, the CDR3 is TGTGCCAGCCAAAGTAGCACAGATACGCAGTATTTT.

The rearrangement links TRBV18 to TRBJ2-1, with 8 positions matching TRBD1. V shed 3 bases and J 4 bases; nucleotides not matched to a gene: 8. The CDR3 sequence is 16 residues long. Germline V lookup: CDR1 KGHSH, CDR2 LQKENI. The CDR3 sequence is CASSPGSDRVYNEQFF. CDR3 sequence (DNA): TGTGCCAGCTCACCGGGTTCGGACAGGGTATACAATGAGCAGTTCTTC.

About this clonotype: Germline and junction disagree at one end, which may indicate a read error. The chain combines TRBV12-3 or TRBV12-4 with TRBJ2-3, with 7 bases aligning to TRBD1. This CDR3 contains 13 residues. The CDR3 DNA follows: TGTGCCAGCAGTTTAGGTGGGACAGATACGGAGTATTTT. Translated, it gives CASSLGGTDTEYF.

The J gene is TRBJ2-5, the V gene TRBV7-9; D tentatively fits TRBD1 or TRBD2 (5 bases each). Judging by the DNA end, TRBJ2-7 fits better; the J call may be wrong. Germline V lookup: CDR1 SEHNR, CDR2 FQNEAQ (reference sequence). The CDR3 has 17 amino acids. The CDR3 reads CASSLSGWAAADYEQYF. In DNA, the CDR3 is TGTGCCAGCAGCTTATCAGGGTGGGCGGCAGCGGACTACGAGCAGTACTTC.